These T cell receptor beta chains were read from a single sample in a study of shared clonotypes between healthy human individuals. Generated by immunoSEQ multiplex PCR, the TCRdb table keeps only in-frame clones and is missing some. Here the sample spans more than 1.2 million clones, approximately 98.5% being singletons. Sequenced sample: naive CD4+ T cells sorted from blood. These receptors were obtained from a man aged 25 to 40 in good health. Both conserved end residues are part of each CDR3. The order of the fields is V gene, J gene, CDR3 protein.

v_call: TRBV7-8
j_call: TRBJ2-1
cdr3_aa: CASSPGRGGEQFF

v_call: TRBV30
j_call: TRBJ2-7
cdr3_aa: CAWSVGPYEQYF

v_call: TRBV5-1
j_call: TRBJ2-2
cdr3_aa: CASSTGVSGELFF

v_call: TRBV7-9
j_call: TRBJ2-7
cdr3_aa: CASSLVQGGVGEQYF

v_call: TRBV28
j_call: TRBJ2-7
cdr3_aa: CASNPSGTSYEQYF

v_call: TRBV18
j_call: TRBJ1-1
cdr3_aa: CASSPRGQLEAFF

v_call: TRBV5-4
j_call: TRBJ2-1
cdr3_aa: CASSPAGGGPNEQFF

v_call: TRBV9
j_call: TRBJ2-6
cdr3_aa: CASSIGHLSSGANVLTF

v_call: TRBV15
j_call: TRBJ2-2
cdr3_aa: CATSRSSGGELFF

v_call: TRBV18
j_call: TRBJ2-5
cdr3_aa: CASVGGQVQETQYF

v_call: TRBV2
j_call: TRBJ1-5
cdr3_aa: CASSTFWDQPQHF

v_call: TRBV9
j_call: TRBJ2-7
cdr3_aa: CASSDSGTGIDEQYF

v_call: TRBV5-1
j_call: TRBJ2-3
cdr3_aa: CASSSGTSGRNTQYF